This TCR beta chain was recorded in a study of blood T cell repertoires in COVID-19. Background on the study: The United States, Italy and Spain supplied acute and convalescent COVID-19 samples. From T cells, B-cell-depleted T cells, or PBMCs came the material, which was cDNA or gDNA.

Authors' analysis steps: Reference gene primer amplification gave estimated nucleated cell counts. TCRdb keeps only in-frame clones here, not all; method: immunoSEQ multiplex PCR. The V and J calls and clone size are taken from that table; D and trimming were inferred from the DNA. The sample consists of 55,000 or so clones, about 88% of them appearing once. J was trimmed by 6 bases and V by 5 bases; bases with no gene match: 3. Germline CDR1 is MNHEY and CDR2 is SMNVEV (reference sequence). The CDR3 extends over 13 amino acids. The sequence derives from a man in his sixties with active COVID-19. The genes are TRBV27 and TRBJ2-3, with TRBD2 matching over 9 bases. The source material was peripheral blood. The CDR3 nucleotides are TGTGCCAGCAGTATCGGACTAGCGGATACGCAGTATTTT. It is translated as CASSIGLADTQYF.